A selection of T cell receptor beta chains follows, all from one sample in a study of beta chain features in type 1 diabetes. The protocol was immunoSEQ multiplex PCR, while the TCRdb copy is restricted to in-frame clones and leaves out a portion. The top ten clones hold less than 0.65% of a sample with a few hundred thousand clones, 8% to 10% of them seen once. Input material: central memory CD4+ T cells from blood. These receptor sequences come from a man aged 25 to 40 with type 1 diabetes. Each CDR3 is given with its conserved first and last residue. The D gene is left open where the match is weak. Clone sizes are given selectively: once, few, many, or a class where the clone is expanded.

clone size,V gene,D gene,J gene,CDR3 DNA,CDR3 protein
many,TRBV29-1,TRBD1,TRBJ1-2,TGCAGCGTTGGGCGGGGAACAGGGGCCAATGGCTACACCTTC,CSVGRGTGANGYTF
NA,TRBV11-2,TRBD2,TRBJ2-1,TGTGCCAGCAGCTTATTAGGGAGCGGGAGGTCGGGAAATGAGCAGTTCTTC,CASSLLGSGRSGNEQFF
few,TRBV7-2,NA,TRBJ1-1,TGTGCCAGCAGCTTAGTTGTTCAGGAAGCTTTCTTT,CASSLVVQEAFF
few,TRBV5-1,NA,TRBJ2-7,TGCGCCAGCAGCGACAGCTACGAGCAGTACTTC,CASSDSYEQYF
NA,TRBV6-6,NA,TRBJ1-2,TGTGCCAGCAGTTGGGGGGACGGTAACTATGGCTACACCTTC,CASSWGDGNYGYTF
few,TRBV10-3,NA,TRBJ2-3,TGTGCCAGCAGTTACTCTAGCTCGGACACAGATACGCAGTATTTT,CASSYSSSDTDTQYF
few,TRBV28,NA,TRBJ1-2,TGTGCCAGCAGTTTAAGCCTTCCGAGCTACACCTTC,CASSLSLPSYTF
few,TRBV11-3,NA,TRBJ2-7,TGTGCCAGCAGTTTTTCCTACGAGCAGTACTTC,CASSFSYEQYF
many,TRBV19,TRBD1,TRBJ1-2,TGTGCCAGTAGTATACCAATACCCTGGGACAGGGGGAGCGGCTACACCTTC,CASSIPIPWDRGSGYTF
NA,TRBV10-3,NA,TRBJ2-7,TGTGCCATCAGTGGCTCTCTCGCCGGCGTGACCTACGAGCAGTACTTC,CAISGSLAGVTYEQYF
NA,TRBV5-1,NA,TRBJ2-5,TGCGCCAGCAGCTTGGCGGTCGGGTTAAGCCAAGAGACCCAGTACTTC,CASSLAVGLSQETQYF
NA,TRBV5-4,NA,TRBJ1-2,TGTGCCAGCAGCCGAGCATATCGCCGAGGAGGCTACACCTTC,CASSRAYRRGGYTF
few,TRBV19,NA,TRBJ1-2,TGTGCCAGTAGTTTCCGCAGGGAAGACTATGGCTACACCTTC,CASSFRREDYGYTF
NA,TRBV6-5,TRBD2,TRBJ2-7,TGTGCCAGCAGAGCCCTAGCGGGAGAAACCTACGAGCAGTACTTC,CASRALAGETYEQYF
few,TRBV7-9,NA,TRBJ2-2,TGTGCCAGCAGCTTTTTAAAGCTTACCGGGGAGCTGTTTTTT,CASSFLKLTGELFF
many,TRBV5-6,NA,TRBJ2-1,TGTGCCAGCAGCTTGGATTTCAGGGTTGCCAATGAGCAGTTCTTC,CASSLDFRVANEQFF
few,TRBV18,NA,TRBJ2-1,TGTGCCAGCTCACCACCGAGCAGAGAGCAGTTCTTC,CASSPPSREQFF
NA,TRBV7-9,TRBD1,TRBJ1-2,TGTGCCAGCGGCGAAACAGGGGGCGCTGGATATGGCTACACCTTC,CASGETGGAGYGYTF
many,TRBV7-9,NA,TRBJ1-5,TGTGCCAGCAGCTTATATGAGGATCAGCCCCAGCATTTT,CASSLYEDQPQHF
many,TRBV18,NA,TRBJ2-5,TGTGCCAGCCGAACAGGGTTTCAAGAGACCCAGTACTTC,CASRTGFQETQYF
few,TRBV28,TRBD2,TRBJ2-1,TGTGCCAGCGGGACTAGCGGGAGGGCCAAGAATGAGCAGTTCTTC,CASGTSGRAKNEQFF
NA,TRBV28,NA,TRBJ1-2,TGTGCCAGCAGTTACAGACCGGGACGGACCTCTTCTGGCTACACCTTC,CASSYRPGRTSSGYTF
NA,TRBV6-6,TRBD1,TRBJ2-1,TGTGCCAGCAGGGACGGAAGACAGGGCAATGAGCAGTTCTTC,CASRDGRQGNEQFF
NA,TRBV5-1,NA,TRBJ1-4,TGCGCCAGCAGCTTCGGGGGGTCGATGGAGGAAAAACTGTTTTTT,CASSFGGSMEEKLFF
few,TRBV20-1,NA,TRBJ2-1,TGCAGTGCGAGACAGTTCGGTGAGCAGTTCTTC,CSARQFGEQFF
NA,TRBV5-5,TRBD2,TRBJ2-2,TGTGCCAGCAGCGGAGGGACTAGCGGAACCGGGGAGCTGTTTTTT,CASSGGTSGTGELFF
NA,TRBV10-1,TRBD1,TRBJ1-1,TGCGCCAGCACCAGGGACAGGAGCAGCACTGAAGCTTTCTTT,CASTRDRSSTEAFF
once,TRBV4-3,NA,TRBJ2-1,TGCGCCAGCAGCCGGTCAGGGAATGAGCAGTTCTTC,CASSRSGNEQFF
NA,TRBV7-2,NA,TRBJ2-1,TGTGCCAGCACATATCGACAGCCCCTTAATGAGCAGTTCTTC,CASTYRQPLNEQFF
many,TRBV7-2,TRBD2,TRBJ2-7,TGCGCCAGCAGCCAAGTAGGACTAGCGGGGTCCTACGAGCAGTACTTC,CASSQVGLAGSYEQYF
few,TRBV27,TRBD2,TRBJ2-7,TGTGCCAGCAGTTCGCGGGAGGGCCTCGAGCAGTACTTC,CASSSREGLEQYF
NA,TRBV6-5,NA,TRBJ2-1,TGTGCCAGCAAGGGCCAGAACAATGAGCAGTTCTTC,CASKGQNNEQFF
few,TRBV6-5,NA,TRBJ2-5,TGTGCCAGCAGTTGGGGGGGACAGACTATCCAAGAGACCCAGTACTTC,CASSWGGQTIQETQYF
few,TRBV25-1,NA,TRBJ2-3,TGTGCCAGCAGTGCAACTTTAGGTGCCAGCACAGATACGCAGTATTTT,CASSATLGASTDTQYF
NA,TRBV7-2,NA,TRBJ2-3,TGTGCCAGCACCCCCCTAGTGGTTACAGATACGCAGTATTTT,CASTPLVVTDTQYF
few,TRBV10-3,TRBD1,TRBJ1-5,TGTGCCATCAGTGAGCGACAGGGTTTCAATCAGCCCCAGCATTTT,CAISERQGFNQPQHF